The rows below give T cell receptor beta chains drawn from one sample of a study of long-term antiretroviral therapy in people with HIV. Here immunoSEQ multiplex PCR was the method, and the copy in TCRdb shows in-frame clones only, minus some. The table lists roughly 30,000 clones, just over 85% of them singletons. This sample comprised unsorted PBMCs, obtained 0.8 years after starting antiretroviral therapy. The receptors were sampled from a woman in her 30s with HIV. CDR3s include the opening cysteine and the closing phenylalanine or tryptophan. A D gene is named only where the DNA matches it firmly. Expanded clones get a size class; other rows say once, few or many, or leave the size out.

>.|.|TRBJ2-1|TRBV5-1
TGCGCCAGCAGCTACAACCAGGCCAGTCCGGGGAATGAGCAGTTCTTC
CASSYNQASPGNEQFF
>.|.|TRBJ2-1|TRBV4-1
TGCGCCAGCAGCCAAGACTATGGGGCCTACAATGAGCAGTTCTTC
CASSQDYGAYNEQFF
>.|.|TRBJ1-3|TRBV6-1
TGTGCCAGCAGTGAACCAAGCGAGGGCGCTGGAAACACCATATATTTT
CASSEPSEGAGNTIYF
>.|.|TRBJ2-2|TRBV5-5
TGTGCCAGCAGCTTTTTACAGGCGTTAGCGAACACCGGGGAGCTGTTTTTT
CASSFLQALANTGELFF
>.|TRBD1|TRBJ2-5|TRBV15
TGTGCCACCAGCAGGGAGGACAGGGGGCAAGAGACCCAGTACTTC
CATSREDRGQETQYF
>.|.|TRBJ2-2|TRBV19
TGTGCCAGTAGTATGGGGGGTATCGGGGAGCTGTTTTTT
CASSMGGIGELFF
>.|.|TRBJ1-2|TRBV29-1
TGCAGCGTTGTAAAGGAGAAAGGCACCTTC
CSVVKEKGTF
>.|.|TRBJ2-5|TRBV7-9
TGTGCCAGCAGCTTAGTGGACGGAGCTTGGCGGCAAGAGACCCAGTACTTC
CASSLVDGAWRQETQYF
>.|.|TRBJ1-1|TRBV6-1
TGTGCCAGCAGTGCAGAGGGGCAAGTGAACACTGAAGCTTTCTTT
CASSAEGQVNTEAFF
>.|.|TRBJ1-5|TRBV10-3
TGTGCCATCAGTGGACAAGATAGCAATCAGCCCCAGCATTTT
CAISGQDSNQPQHF
>.|TRBD2|TRBJ2-3|TRBV5-1
TGCGCCAGCAGCCGGTCGGGGGGAGATACGCAGTATTTT
CASSRSGGDTQYF
>.|.|TRBJ1-2|TRBV19
TGTGCCAGTAGTATTGTACCTCCTAGGATCTATGGCTACACCTTC
CASSIVPPRIYGYTF
>.|.|TRBJ1-1|TRBV14
TGTGCCAGCAGCCACACTGAAGCTTTCTTT
CASSHTEAFF
>.|.|TRBJ1-4|TRBV27
TGTGCCAGCAGCCGATTCGGGAACGGGGCAGCAACTAATGAAAAACTGTTTTTT
CASSRFGNGAATNEKLFF
>.|TRBD2|TRBJ2-5|TRBV15
TGTGCCACCAGCAGAGATCCCTGGACTAGCGGGGGGGAGACCCAGTACTTC
CATSRDPWTSGGETQYF
>.|TRBD1|TRBJ1-1|TRBV6-5
TGTGCCAGCAGTTGGGGGGACAGGGGGAACACTGAAGCTTTCTTT
CASSWGDRGNTEAFF
>.|TRBD2|TRBJ2-3|TRBV15
TGTGCTACTAGCGGGGGTACGCAGTATTTT
CATSGGTQYF
>.|.|TRBJ2-1|TRBV4-1
TGCGCCAGCAGCCAAGGGGAAGTCCCCAATGAGCAGTTCTTC
CASSQGEVPNEQFF
>once|TRBD2|TRBJ2-3|TRBV18
TGTGCCAGCTCATCTACATCTCCGGGACTAGCGAGCTATACGCAGTATTTT
CASSSTSPGLASYTQYF
>.|.|TRBJ1-2|TRBV14
TGTGCCAGCAGCCAAGACGGGGATCGGCTTTCCCCCCTATTTGGCTACACCTTC
CASSQDGDRLSPLFGYTF
>.|.|TRBJ1-2|TRBV4-1
TGCGCCAGCAGCCTCCCGGTAGAGTCCTCTTCTCCCGAGGTACACTATGGCTACACCTTC
CASSLPVESSSPEVHYGYTF
>.|TRBD2|TRBJ2-5|TRBV5-1
TGCGCCAGCAGCCCGCGGGGGGGTCGTGGAGAGACCCAGTACTTC
CASSPRGGRGETQYF
>.|TRBD1|TRBJ1-2|TRBV5-1
TGCGCCAGCAGCTTGGGGGACAGCCTTTCCCCGGGTGGCTACACCTTC
CASSLGDSLSPGGYTF
>.|TRBD1|TRBJ1-3|TRBV6-5
TGTGCCAGCAGAAGGACAGGGTCGATAGACACCATATATTTT
CASRRTGSIDTIYF
>.|.|TRBJ1-1|TRBV29-1
TGCAGCGTCCCCTCGTTGAACACTGAAGCTTTCTTT
CSVPSLNTEAFF
>.|TRBD2|TRBJ2-1|TRBV13
TGTGCCAGCAGCCCCCGCCCCTCTAGCGGGGGGGCCCATGAGCAGTTCTTC
CASSPRPSSGGAHEQFF
>.|.|TRBJ2-3|TRBV7-6
TGTGCCAGCAGCCTCCCCGTAGGGGGGGGCACAGATACGCAGTATTTT
CASSLPVGGGTDTQYF
>.|.|TRBJ2-2|TRBV27
TGTGCCAGCAGGGCGGATCTAGGGACCCGGGAGCTGTTTTTT
CASRADLGTRELFF
>once|.|TRBJ2-5|TRBV9
TGTGCCAGCAGCGTAAGGTCTGCAGAGACCCAGTACTTC
CASSVRSAETQYF
>.|.|TRBJ2-3|TRBV21-1
TGTGCCAGCAGCAAAGGGGACAGGGGTAAAGATCACCCGATAGATACGCAGTATTTT
CASSKGDRGKDHPIDTQYF
>.|TRBD1|TRBJ2-2|TRBV5-1
TGCGCCAGCAGCCCGGGGACAGGATCCACCGGGGAGCTGTTTTTT
CASSPGTGSTGELFF
>few|.|TRBJ2-2|TRBV12-5
TGTGCTAGTGGTTTGAGACATCCCGGGGAGCTGTTTTTT
CASGLRHPGELFF
>.|.|TRBJ1-1|TRBV30
TGTGCCCTAACAGGGACAACCCGGGAGACTGAAGCTTTCTTT
CALTGTTRETEAFF
>.|.|TRBJ2-2|TRBV5-5
TGTGCCAGCAGCCCCCGGACGGTGGAGCTGTTTTTT
CASSPRTVELFF
>.|.|TRBJ2-3|TRBV11-2
TGTGCCAGCAGCTCCCCAAGGGATGAGCGGATCTTCACAGATACGCAGTATTTT
CASSSPRDERIFTDTQYF
>.|.|TRBJ2-3|TRBV7-7
TGTGCCAGCAGCGCCCGGTCGGGAGATACGCAGTATTTT
CASSARSGDTQYF
>.|.|TRBJ2-3|TRBV5-1
TGCGCCAGCAGCTTGCTGCGGGGTGACGCAGATACGCAGTATTTT
CASSLLRGDADTQYF
>.|.|TRBJ2-3|TRBV7-2
TGTGCCAGCAGCTCGCCTCAAGGCAGCCTCTCCTACTACAATACGCAGTATTTT
CASSSPQGSLSYYNTQYF
>.|.|TRBJ1-4|TRBV27
TGTGCCAGCAGTTCTGGGGGCAGGGGTGGCGAAAAACTGTTTTTT
CASSSGGRGGEKLFF
>.|.|TRBJ1-5|TRBV19
TGTGCCAGTAGTATAGTTTGGGCAGGGACGAATCAGCCCCAGCATTTT
CASSIVWAGTNQPQHF
>few|.|TRBJ1-2|TRBV2
TGTGCCAGCAGTCTTGGGGAGGACTATGGCTACACCTTC
CASSLGEDYGYTF
>once|.|TRBJ1-5|TRBV28
TGTGCCAGCAGGCTTATGGGGGGTGGCAATCAGCCCCAGCATTTT
CASRLMGGGNQPQHF
>once|TRBD2|TRBJ2-5|TRBV4-1
TGCGCCAGCAGCAACCCGACTAGCGGGGATTATAAAGAGACCCAGTACTTC
CASSNPTSGDYKETQYF
>.|TRBD1|TRBJ1-2|TRBV7-8
TGTGCCAGCAGCTTAGTTCCCCGATTTTCCGGGACAGACTCATACGGCTACACCTTC
CASSLVPRFSGTDSYGYTF
>.|.|TRBJ1-2|TRBV6-1
TGTGCCAGCAGTGACCCCGGCTATGGCTACACCTTC
CASSDPGYGYTF
>.|TRBD1|TRBJ1-5|TRBV6-5
TGTGCCAGCAGTTACTCGGGACAGGCAGATCAGCCCCAGCATTTT
CASSYSGQADQPQHF
>once|TRBD1|TRBJ1-4|TRBV14
TGTGCCAGCAGCCTTAACCGGGACAGGGATGAAAAACTGTTTTTT
CASSLNRDRDEKLFF
>.|TRBD1|TRBJ1-2|TRBV14
TGTGCCAGCAGCCTGATGGGACAGGCAGCTAACTATGGCTACACCTTC
CASSLMGQAANYGYTF
>.|.|TRBJ2-5|TRBV7-7
TGTGCCAGCAGCTTAGACTATCGGCAGGGAGGCGAGACCCAGTACTTC
CASSLDYRQGGETQYF
>.|.|TRBJ1-6|TRBV19
TGTGCCAGTAGGGCGGGGGACCTGGCGTCTTCACCCCTCCACTTT
CASRAGDLASSPLHF
>few|TRBD1|TRBJ1-5|TRBV4-2
TGTGCCAGCAGCCAAGATCACCAGGGGGTCCGGCCCCAGCATTTT
CASSQDHQGVRPQHF
>.|.|TRBJ1-1|TRBV5-1
TGCGCCAGCAGCCTGGGGGGGGGCACTGAAGCTTTCTTT
CASSLGGGTEAFF
>.|.|TRBJ2-1|TRBV6-5
TGTGCCAGCAGTTACTCGGGGCAGGGTGGGCGCAATGAGCAGTTCTTC
CASSYSGQGGRNEQFF
>.|.|TRBJ1-1|TRBV7-2
TGTGCCAGCAACCTGGACGGGAGAGGGACTGAAGCTTTCTTT
CASNLDGRGTEAFF